The source of this T cell receptor (beta chain) is a study of CD8 T cells in Susac syndrome. When the RNA was reverse transcribed, random hexamers were used with an input of roughly 0.5 to 1 ug. The TCR beta CDR3 was amplified by immunoSEQ multiplex PCR across 54 Vbeta, 13 Jbeta. Each CDR3 protein gets one entry after TCRdb re-called the immunoSEQ multiplex PCR reads with MiXCR. The repertoire holds 150,000 to 160,000 distinct CDR3 sequences, with 90% to 95% as singletons. The CDR3 is made up of 15 amino acids. V gave up 2 bases and J gave up 5 bases, with 14 bases separating them. Material: CD4+ T cells from PBMCs. The chain recombines TRBV12-3 or TRBV12-4 with TRBJ2-3; TRBD1 or TRBD2 may be the D gene (7 bases each). The TCR was taken from a human donor with Susac syndrome. The CDR3 DNA reads as TGTGCCAGCAGTTTATGGGAGGGGGCGGAAGATACGCAGTATTTT. This sequence encodes CASSLWEGAEDTQYF.